This TCR beta chain comes out of a study of human T cells and chemical hapten exposure. Study information: 2% DPC was applied to about 2 cm by about 2 cm of upper inner arm skin for sensitization. Alopecia areata, totalis or universalis affected patients, mainly female.

Described time point: patch test 1, 2 weeks after DPC sensitization. Sample treatment: therapeutic diphenylcyclopropenone sensitization with weekly scalp DPC. In the library, unique molecular identifiers were attached to individual cDNA molecules. TCRdb independently ran MiXCR on the RACE reads; one entry per CDR3 protein. This sample yields tens of thousands of distinct CDR3 sequences, of which 7.5% to 10% are seen a single time; about 3.1% belongs to the top ten. CDR3 length: 14 residues. Trimming cost V 6 bases and J 2 bases; bases outside gene matches: 2. This rearrangement joins TRBV12-3 or TRBV12-4 to TRBJ2-5; 11 positions match TRBD2. This TCR was sampled from a woman between 40 and 55 years old with alopecia areata. Some clones in this sample may be carry-over from other donors' samples. Sequenced here: whole blood, sampled in connection with sensitization to the hapten diphenylcyclopropenone (DPC). The CDR3 coding sequence is TGTGCCAGCAGGGGGACTAGCGGTCAAGAGACCCAGTACTTC. Translated: CASRGTSGQETQYF.